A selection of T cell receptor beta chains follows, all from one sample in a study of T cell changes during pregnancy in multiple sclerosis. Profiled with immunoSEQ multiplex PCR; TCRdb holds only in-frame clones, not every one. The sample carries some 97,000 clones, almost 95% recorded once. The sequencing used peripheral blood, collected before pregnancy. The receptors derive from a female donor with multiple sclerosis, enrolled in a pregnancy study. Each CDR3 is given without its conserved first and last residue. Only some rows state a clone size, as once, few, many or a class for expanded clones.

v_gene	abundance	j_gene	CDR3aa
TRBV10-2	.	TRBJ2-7	ACGTGLFYEQY
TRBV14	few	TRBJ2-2	ASSLYAGGPAGELF
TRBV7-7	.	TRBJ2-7	ASSLGLAGYYEQY
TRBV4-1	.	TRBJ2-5	ASSQQGAPETQY
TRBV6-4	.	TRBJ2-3	ASSDSWQGANTQY
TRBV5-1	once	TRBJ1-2	ASSVGTDGYT
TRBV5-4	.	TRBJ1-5	ASSLQGEGRPQH
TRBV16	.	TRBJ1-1	ASSQSDWANTEAF
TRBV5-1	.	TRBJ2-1	ASSPGWGGSSYNEQF
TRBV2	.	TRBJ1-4	ASSDPAQGLEKLF
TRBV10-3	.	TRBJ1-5	AISESRDRGNNQPQH
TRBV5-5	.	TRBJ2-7	ASSFREFYEQY
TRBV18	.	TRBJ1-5	ASSPRQVTQPQH
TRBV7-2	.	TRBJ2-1	ASRVTGSTNEQF
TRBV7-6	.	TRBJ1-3	ASSLAGTGGSGNTIY
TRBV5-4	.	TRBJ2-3	ASSRGLLSTDTQY
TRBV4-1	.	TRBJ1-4	ASRLQGANEKLF
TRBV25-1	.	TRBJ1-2	ASSDKRARGFDGYT
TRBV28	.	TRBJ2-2	ASSFGRTNTGELF
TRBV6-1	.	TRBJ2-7	ASSALAGGGEQY
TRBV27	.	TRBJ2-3	ASSLRTGASTDTQY
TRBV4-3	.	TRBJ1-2	ASSQGRRGLGYGYT
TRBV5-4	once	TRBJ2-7	ASSSWTSGSTEQY
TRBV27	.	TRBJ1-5	ASSSGSINQPQH
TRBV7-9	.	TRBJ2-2	ASTLKLAANTGELF
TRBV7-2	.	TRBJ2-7	ASSLSPIPRGTGTYEQY
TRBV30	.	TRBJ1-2	AWSGVSLSGGYT
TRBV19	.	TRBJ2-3	ASRTGTDTQY
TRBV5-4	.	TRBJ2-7	ASSFAGFYEQY
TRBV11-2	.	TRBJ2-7	ASSSDRGHEQY
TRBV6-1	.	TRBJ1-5	ASSPTSNQPQH
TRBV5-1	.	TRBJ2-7	ASSTGTSGPYEQY
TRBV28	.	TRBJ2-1	ASSLTGGDVRNEQF
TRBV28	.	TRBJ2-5	ASSYSEVVQETQY
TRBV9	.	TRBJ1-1	ASSVVAGPTEAF
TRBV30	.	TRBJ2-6	AWIRQGLRGANVLT
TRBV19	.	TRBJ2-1	ASSLRTSGSDSEQF
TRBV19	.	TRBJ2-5	ASSTRTSWETQY
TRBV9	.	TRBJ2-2	ASSATGAGGITGELF
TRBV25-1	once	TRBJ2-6	ATQPSGGSAGANVLT
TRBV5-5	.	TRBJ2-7	ASSSVTGAYYEQY
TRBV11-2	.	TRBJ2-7	ASSRLGQGSSYEQY
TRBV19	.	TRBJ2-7	ASSIGGHGFYEQY
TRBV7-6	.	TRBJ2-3	ASSLGLSTDTQY
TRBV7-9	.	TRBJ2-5	ASSSTTGGETQY
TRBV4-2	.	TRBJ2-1	ASSQGILAGGNEQF
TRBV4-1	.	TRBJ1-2	ASSPPGQLSLYT
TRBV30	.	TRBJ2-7	AWRPTGEGEQY
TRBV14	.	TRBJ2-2	ASSRTDRGVRSTGELF
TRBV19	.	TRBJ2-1	ASTLAGGPGEQF
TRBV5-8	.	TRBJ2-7	ASSFEAGTYEQY
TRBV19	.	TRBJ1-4	ASSMGYRQPDEKLF
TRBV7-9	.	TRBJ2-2	ASSLVSWEPNTGELF
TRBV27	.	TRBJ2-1	ASYRPGLAANNEQF
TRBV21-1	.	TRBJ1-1	ASSYQVLEAF
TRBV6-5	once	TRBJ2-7	ASRRAGGSSYEQY
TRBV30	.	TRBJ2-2	AWVGHMNTGELF
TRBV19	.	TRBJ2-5	ASSISGSFRETQY
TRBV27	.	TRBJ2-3	ASSLLLADRDTQY